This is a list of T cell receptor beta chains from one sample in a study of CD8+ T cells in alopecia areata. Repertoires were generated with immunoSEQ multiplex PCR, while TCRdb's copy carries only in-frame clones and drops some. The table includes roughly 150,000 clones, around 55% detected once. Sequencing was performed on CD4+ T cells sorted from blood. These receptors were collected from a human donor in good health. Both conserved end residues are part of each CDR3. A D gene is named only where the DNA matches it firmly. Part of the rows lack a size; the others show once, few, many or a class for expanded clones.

DNA: TGTGCCAGCAGCTTCGGGACAGGGACCGAGCAGTACTTC
CDR3: CASSFGTGTEQYF
D: TRBD1
size: .
V: TRBV7-9
J: TRBJ2-7

DNA: TGTGCCAGCAGCCTAGCGAGTGATACGCAGTATTTT
CDR3: CASSLASDTQYF
D: .
size: few
V: TRBV25-1
J: TRBJ2-3

DNA: TGTGCCAGCAGGCGCCTAGGCACTGGTGAGCAGTTCTTC
CDR3: CASRRLGTGEQFF
D: .
size: .
V: TRBV11-2
J: TRBJ2-1

DNA: TGTGCCACCAGCAGATCAACGACAGGGAGAAAGACCCAGTACTTC
CDR3: CATSRSTTGRKTQYF
D: TRBD1
size: .
V: TRBV15
J: TRBJ2-5

DNA: TGCGGAGGGGCGGACATTGAAGCTTTCTTT
CDR3: CGGADIEAFF
D: .
size: few
V: TRBV29-1
J: TRBJ1-1

DNA: TGTGCCAGCAGCTTAGTTAATCAGCCCCAGCATTTT
CDR3: CASSLVNQPQHF
D: .
size: .
V: TRBV7-9
J: TRBJ1-5

DNA: TGTGCCAGCAAAAGGGAGTTCTCCTACAATGAGCAGTTCTTC
CDR3: CASKREFSYNEQFF
D: .
size: .
V: TRBV27
J: TRBJ2-1

DNA: TGTGCCAGCAGGCGGCGGGGTGAAAAACTGTTTTTT
CDR3: CASRRRGEKLFF
D: .
size: .
V: TRBV2
J: TRBJ1-4

DNA: TGTGCCAGCAGTTTATATTCGGTCCCAAGCTCCTACGAGCAGTACTTC
CDR3: CASSLYSVPSSYEQYF
D: .
size: .
V: TRBV27
J: TRBJ2-7

DNA: TGCAGCGTAACAGGGGACACTGAAGCTTTCTTT
CDR3: CSVTGDTEAFF
D: TRBD1
size: few
V: TRBV29-1
J: TRBJ1-1

DNA: TGTGCCAGCAGACCTTCGTACAAGAAGAGCTACGAGCAGTACTTC
CDR3: CASRPSYKKSYEQYF
D: .
size: .
V: TRBV11-2
J: TRBJ2-7

DNA: TGCGCCAGCAGCTTGGGTCGGGACAGACCCTACGAGCAGTACTTC
CDR3: CASSLGRDRPYEQYF
D: TRBD1
size: few
V: TRBV5-1
J: TRBJ2-7

DNA: TGTGCCAGCAGTTGGGACAGGTGGGATCAGCCCCAGCATTTT
CDR3: CASSWDRWDQPQHF
D: TRBD1
size: .
V: TRBV2
J: TRBJ1-5

DNA: TGTGCCAGCAGCTCGCTTCGGGCGTACGAGCAGTACTTC
CDR3: CASSSLRAYEQYF
D: .
size: .
V: TRBV11-2
J: TRBJ2-7

DNA: TGTGCCACCAGCAGAGATAACGCAGATACGCAGTATTTT
CDR3: CATSRDNADTQYF
D: .
size: .
V: TRBV15
J: TRBJ2-3

DNA: TGTGCCAGCAGTTACCAAACAAGCACAGATACGCAGTATTTT
CDR3: CASSYQTSTDTQYF
D: .
size: .
V: TRBV6-5
J: TRBJ2-3

DNA: TGTGCCAGCAGCCCTTTGCGCAGGAACCCGATCTACGAGCAGTACTTC
CDR3: CASSPLRRNPIYEQYF
D: .
size: .
V: TRBV11-2
J: TRBJ2-7

DNA: TGTGCCAGCACTGAGAGGGAAAGACAGCCCCAGCATTTT
CDR3: CASTERERQPQHF
D: .
size: .
V: TRBV6-1
J: TRBJ1-5

DNA: TGTGCCAGCAGTTTACAGGGGGCATCCACCGGGGAGCTGTTTTTT
CDR3: CASSLQGASTGELFF
D: TRBD1
size: .
V: TRBV27
J: TRBJ2-2

DNA: TGCAGCGTTGGTACAGGGGGTACCCTATTAGAAGAGACCCAGTACTTC
CDR3: CSVGTGGTLLEETQYF
D: TRBD1
size: few
V: TRBV29-1
J: TRBJ2-5

DNA: TGCAGCGCCGACATGGGAAAAAAGGCAGATACGCAGTATTTT
CDR3: CSADMGKKADTQYF
D: .
size: few
V: TRBV29-1
J: TRBJ2-3

DNA: TGTGCCAGCAGCTTAGGCGCAGGGGCGACCGGTAACATTCAGTACTTC
CDR3: CASSLGAGATGNIQYF
D: .
size: .
V: TRBV7-6
J: TRBJ2-4

DNA: TGCAGCGTTGCCCGGGGTATCGGAAACACCATATATTTT
CDR3: CSVARGIGNTIYF
D: .
size: .
V: TRBV29-1
J: TRBJ1-3

DNA: TGTGCCACTCCCTTGGACTGGTTAGGGGGTCAGAACACTGAAGCTTTCTTT
CDR3: CATPLDWLGGQNTEAFF
D: .
size: .
V: TRBV2
J: TRBJ1-1

DNA: TGTGCCAGCAGCCCGGACAGGGGTAGCAATCAGCCCCAGCATTTT
CDR3: CASSPDRGSNQPQHF
D: TRBD1
size: .
V: TRBV5-6
J: TRBJ1-5

DNA: TGTGCCAGCACGGGAGGGTATCAGCCCCAGCATTTT
CDR3: CASTGGYQPQHF
D: .
size: .
V: TRBV2
J: TRBJ1-5

DNA: TGCGCCAGCAGCTTGGGGAACGGGATTCCTGAAGCTTTCTTT
CDR3: CASSLGNGIPEAFF
D: .
size: .
V: TRBV5-1
J: TRBJ1-1

DNA: TGTGCCAGCAGCTTAGACCGCACAGATACGCAGTATTTT
CDR3: CASSLDRTDTQYF
D: .
size: .
V: TRBV7-2
J: TRBJ2-3

DNA: TGTGCCAGCAGTGGGGTTATTCAGCGGGAGGGAAATGAGCAGTTCTTC
CDR3: CASSGVIQREGNEQFF
D: TRBD2
size: .
V: TRBV25-1
J: TRBJ2-1

DNA: TGCAGCGTTGTAGGGACAATGAACACTGAAGCTTTCTTT
CDR3: CSVVGTMNTEAFF
D: .
size: .
V: TRBV29-1
J: TRBJ1-1

DNA: TGCGCCAGCAGCCACGACGGGGGAGGCACTGAAGCTTTCTTT
CDR3: CASSHDGGGTEAFF
D: .
size: .
V: TRBV5-1
J: TRBJ1-1

DNA: TGCAGCGTTGAAGTGGACTTGACTGGAAACACCATATATTTT
CDR3: CSVEVDLTGNTIYF
D: .
size: .
V: TRBV29-1
J: TRBJ1-3

DNA: TGTGCCAGCAGTTATGCAGGGGAAGGCCAGCCCCAGCATTTT
CDR3: CASSYAGEGQPQHF
D: .
size: .
V: TRBV27
J: TRBJ1-5

DNA: TGCAGCGTTTCGGAGAGTCGGGAGACCCAGTACTTC
CDR3: CSVSESRETQYF
D: .
size: .
V: TRBV29-1
J: TRBJ2-5

DNA: TGTGCCAGCAGCCTAAGGACTAGCGGGAGAACAGATACGCAGTATTTT
CDR3: CASSLRTSGRTDTQYF
D: TRBD2
size: once
V: TRBV5-4
J: TRBJ2-3

DNA: TGTGCCAGCAGCTTATCGGGTTTCGAGCAGTACTTC
CDR3: CASSLSGFEQYF
D: .
size: .
V: TRBV11-2
J: TRBJ2-7

DNA: TGTGCCAGCAGCCTAGGTCGGGACAGGGTGGAGACCCAGTACTTC
CDR3: CASSLGRDRVETQYF
D: TRBD1
size: .
V: TRBV28
J: TRBJ2-5

DNA: TGTGCCACCAGCAAAGACGGAGTGAACACTGAAGCTTTCTTT
CDR3: CATSKDGVNTEAFF
D: .
size: .
V: TRBV15
J: TRBJ1-1

DNA: TGTGCCAGCAGTTTAGCCGGGACAGGGAATCGCGAGCAGTACTTC
CDR3: CASSLAGTGNREQYF
D: TRBD1
size: .
V: TRBV28
J: TRBJ2-7

DNA: TGTGCCAGCAGCCCTCCATGGGACAGGGCCTCCGAGCAGTACTTC
CDR3: CASSPPWDRASEQYF
D: TRBD1
size: .
V: TRBV7-9
J: TRBJ2-7

DNA: TGTGCCAGTAAGAAGGACTGGACGGCCAGCTCCTACGAGCAGTACTTC
CDR3: CASKKDWTASSYEQYF
D: .
size: few
V: TRBV19
J: TRBJ2-7

DNA: TGTGCCAGCAGCCGTACCAATGGACTAGCGGGAGCCTATGAGCAGTTCTTC
CDR3: CASSRTNGLAGAYEQFF
D: TRBD2
size: .
V: TRBV11-2
J: TRBJ2-1

DNA: TGCAGCGCAAAGACCTATTACGAGCAGTACTTC
CDR3: CSAKTYYEQYF
D: .
size: .
V: TRBV29-1
J: TRBJ2-7

DNA: TGTGCCAGCAGCTTAGGGACAGCGGAGGCCCAGTACTTC
CDR3: CASSLGTAEAQYF
D: .
size: .
V: TRBV7-2
J: TRBJ2-5

DNA: TGCGCCAGCAGCCCAATCGGACAGCAGAACACTGAAGCTTTCTTT
CDR3: CASSPIGQQNTEAFF
D: .
size: once
V: TRBV4-1
J: TRBJ1-1

DNA: TGTGCCAGCAGCTTAAACAGGGGACAGGGGATGCAGTACTTC
CDR3: CASSLNRGQGMQYF
D: TRBD1
size: many
V: TRBV7-3
J: TRBJ2-7